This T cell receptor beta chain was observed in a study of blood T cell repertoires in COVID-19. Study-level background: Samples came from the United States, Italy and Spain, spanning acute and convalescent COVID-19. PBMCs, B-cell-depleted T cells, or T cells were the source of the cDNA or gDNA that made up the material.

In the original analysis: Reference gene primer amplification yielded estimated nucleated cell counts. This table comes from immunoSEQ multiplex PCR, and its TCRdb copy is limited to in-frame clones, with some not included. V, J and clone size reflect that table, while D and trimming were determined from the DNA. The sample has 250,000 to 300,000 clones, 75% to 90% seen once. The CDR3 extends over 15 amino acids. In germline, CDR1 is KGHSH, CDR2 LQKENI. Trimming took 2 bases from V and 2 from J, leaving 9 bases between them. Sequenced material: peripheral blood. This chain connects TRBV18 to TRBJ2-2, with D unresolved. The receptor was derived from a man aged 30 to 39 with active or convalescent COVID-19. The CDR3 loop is CASSPSGQNTGELFF. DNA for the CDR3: TGTGCCAGCTCACCAAGTGGGCAAAACACCGGGGAGCTGTTTTTT.